The entry that follows covers one T cell receptor beta chain sequence. Investigators amplified TCR beta CDR3 regions from RNA transcripts. RT-PCR in the first round used HTBI primers; a second-round multiplex PCR followed. TCRdb itself ran the multiplex PCR reads through MiXCR, one entry per CDR3 protein. Of hundreds of thousands of distinct CDR3 sequences in the sample, about a fifth were seen once. In this cohort's terms, stable hyperthyroidism meant no ophthalmopathy by 18 months of follow-up. The data derive from a study of Graves' ophthalmopathy and Graves' hyperthyroidism. Study details: The blood sample was drawn at first diagnosis and before any treatment.

The CDR3 runs to 12 residues. Germline assignment: CDR1 SQVTM and CDR2 ANQGSEA. Trimming removed 4 bases from V and 4 bases from J, with 10 bases in between. V and J are TRBV29-1 and TRBJ1-2; no definite D call. The sequenced sample was peripheral blood. This clonotype was obtained from a woman between 18 and 30 years old with stable Graves' hyperthyroidism. Some clones in this sample may be carry-over from other donors' samples. Here the CDR3 DNA reads TGCAGCGTTGTAGACCCGACCTATGGCTACACCTTC. This gives the protein CSVVDPTYGYTF.